Here is one TCR beta chain with its context. Antigen unknown. The data derive from a study of T cells in localized non-small cell lung cancer. The germline V gene encodes CDR1 SGHTA and CDR2 FQGNSA. V lost 4 bases to trimming and J lost 5 bases, with 9 bases between them. The CDR3 contains 13 residues. Findings and limits, study-wide: Adjacent lung held a median around 58 of the top 100 tumor clones.

Some clones are missing from TCRdb's copy, which holds only in-frame ones; the method was immunoSEQ multiplex PCR. This table has about 3,500 clones, around 35% appearing once. The rearrangement links TRBV7-2 to TRBJ2-1; possibly TRBD1 or TRBD2 for D (5 bases each). This clonotype was obtained from a woman aged 35 to 70 with stage I lung adenocarcinoma. The material sequenced was normal lung tissue next to the tumor, taken before any cancer treatment. The CDR3 here is CASSSGRNNEQFF. Here the CDR3 DNA reads TGTGCCAGCAGCTCAGGGAGAAACAATGAGCAGTTCTTC.